The 22 T cell receptor beta chains below were found in one sample sequenced in a study of T-cell reconstitution after alpha-beta-depleted transplantation in children. Construction of the TCRbeta library involved unique molecular identifiers. MiXCR was run by TCRdb on the PCR reads, yielding one entry per CDR3 protein. The sample carries 250,000 to 400,000 distinct CDR3 sequences, approximately 23% recorded once. The sample here was PBMCs, mostly from graft donor cells, taken 180 days after TCRalphabeta/CD19-depleted stem cell transplant. The receptor set was obtained from a male patient younger than 18 who had a stem cell transplant for acute lymphoblastic leukemia, so the T cells may come from the graft donor.

V usage is TRBV7-3 and J usage is TRBJ2-2; D perhaps matches TRBD1 (6 bases). The CDR3 contains 15 residues. Germline V gene sequence: CDR1 SGHTA, CDR2 FQGTGA. Trimming stripped 5 bases from V and 7 bases from J, with 17 bases between. This chain's CDR3 is CASSERQGFVGELFF. CDR3 nucleotide sequence: TGTGCCAGCAGCGAGCGGCAGGGGTTCGTCGGGGAGCTGTTTTTT.

The chain joins TRBV28 to TRBJ2-3; D call uncertain. Trimming cost V 5 bases and J 6 bases, with 18 bases left between them. Germline assignment: CDR1 MDHEN and CDR2 SYDVKM. The CDR3 has 15 residues. The CDR3 reads CASSPLGGPTDTQYF. The CDR3 DNA reads TGTGCCAGCAGTCCTCTAGGCGGCCCTACGGATACGCAGTATTTT.

The chain combines TRBV9 with TRBJ1-2; D ambiguous. V was pared by 0 bases and J by 5 bases, with 17 bases between. The CDR3 sequence is 16 residues long. The germline V gene encodes CDR1 SGDLS and CDR2 YYNGEE. CDR3 DNA sequence: TGTGCCAGCAGCGTAGACATGAACTGGAGTCCTTATGGCTACACCTTC. This encodes CASSVDMNWSPYGYTF.

J is TRBJ1-4 and V is TRBV7-6; 12 bases agree with TRBD1. Germline V lookup: CDR1 SGHVS, CDR2 FNYEAQ. Trimming cost V 0 bases and J 2 bases; bases outside gene matches: 13. The CDR3 runs to 21 residues. As DNA, the CDR3 is TGTGCCAGCAGCTTAGCCCCGGGACAGGGGGCAACTGTATCTACTAATGAAAAACTGTTTTTT. Its translation: CASSLAPGQGATVSTNEKLFF.

About this clonotype: A much larger clone differs by one base, so this may be a read error. The rearrangement links TRBV5-1 to TRBJ2-7, with no clear D. Between the trimmed V and J ends, which lost 4 bases and 4 bases, there was a span of 12 bases. Germline assignment: CDR1 SGHRS and CDR2 YFSETQ. The CDR3 is made up of 13 amino acids. For the CDR3, the DNA is TGCGCCAGCAGCGCCCGGCTCGATTACGAGCAGTACTTC. Its protein product is CASSARLDYEQYF.

This sequence joins TRBV4-2 and TRBJ2-6, with TRBD1 matching 10 bases. V gave up 1 base and J gave up 2 bases; unmatched junction bases: 8. The germline CDR1 and CDR2 sequences are LGHNA and YNFKEQ. This CDR3 comprises 19 residues. The CDR3 DNA sequence: TGTGCCAGCAGCCAAGTTCTTGGGACAGGGGACCCTGGGGCCAACGTCCTGACTTTC. Translating gives CASSQVLGTGDPGANVLTF.

V is TRBV30 and J is TRBJ2-1; 11 bases match TRBD2. Germline CDR1 reads GTSNPN; CDR2 reads SVGIG (reference sequence). This CDR3 is 13 amino acids long. V shed 2 bases, J shed 14 bases, and the junction held 8 bases outside the gene matches. CDR3 DNA: TGTGCCTGGAGTTCCACACTAGCGGGAGCCGAGTTCTTC. This gives the protein CAWSSTLAGAEFF.

In its sample, this clonotype was seen a few times. The rearrangement links TRBV2 to TRBJ2-3; no firm D call. Germline V lookup: CDR1 SNHLY, CDR2 FYNNEI. Trimming cost V 3 bases and J 6 bases, with 4 bases left between them. CDR3 length: 11 residues. The CDR3 coding sequence is TGTGCCAGCAGTGACTGGGATACGCAGTATTTT. Encoded protein: CASSDWDTQYF.

This clonotype came up a few times. The chain joins TRBV27 to TRBJ2-7; 10 bases are a match to TRBD1. The trim removed 1 base at V and 3 bases at J, leaving 6 bases unmatched. The CDR3 covers 16 residues. Looked up from germline, CDR1 is MNHEY and CDR2 is SMNVEV (reference sequence). This CDR3 reads CASSLYPGQGSYEQYF. In DNA, the CDR3 is TGTGCCAGCAGTTTATACCCGGGACAGGGGAGCTACGAGCAGTACTTC.

The genes are TRBV10-3 and TRBJ2-3, with 8 bases matching TRBD1. V lost 4 bases to trimming and J lost 4 bases; unmatched junction nucleotides: 10. The germline CDR1 and CDR2 sequences are ENHRY and SYGVKD. This CDR3 contains 16 residues. CDR3 loop: CAISAESRDRSDTQYF. The DNA of the CDR3 is TGTGCCATCAGTGCGGAGTCCCGGGACAGGTCAGATACGCAGTATTTT.

V is TRBV12-3 or TRBV12-4 and J is TRBJ2-1; D gene unclear. This CDR3 region has 15 residues. Trimming stripped 8 bases from V and 0 bases from J, with 14 bases between. The chain's CDR3 is CASLLWGSSYNEQFF. CDR3 DNA sequence: TGTGCCAGCCTACTCTGGGGTAGCTCCTACAATGAGCAGTTCTTC.

V usage is TRBV6-1 and J usage is TRBJ1-6; 7 bases match TRBD1. The CDR3 totals 13 residues. Trimming took 5 bases from V and 8 from J; bases not matched to a gene: 3. The germline V gene has CDR1 MNHNS and CDR2 SASEGT. The CDR3 nucleotides read TGTGCCAGCAGTCGACAGGGTTATTCACCCCTCCACTTT. It specifies CASSRQGYSPLHF.

CDR3 bases: TGTGCCAGCAGCCCAGGACTTAATAGCAATCAGCCCCAGCATTTT. Its protein is CASSPGLNSNQPQHF. V is TRBV12-3 or TRBV12-4 and J is TRBJ1-5, with D unresolved. The CDR3 runs 15 residues. Trimming left V 6 bases short and J 0 bases short, with 12 bases between.

The table lists this clonotype with a few counts. This chain connects TRBV12-3 or TRBV12-4 to TRBJ2-2; D not resolved. The CDR3 consists of 13 residues. The V gene lost 5 bases and the J gene lost 4 bases, with 8 bases spanning the gap. CDR3 region: CASSRTITGELFF. The CDR3 DNA is TGTGCCAGCAGTCGAACTATCACCGGGGAGCTGTTTTTT.

The V call is TRBV20-1, the J call TRBJ1-5; TRBD1 matches at 7 bases. Germline V gene data show CDR1 as DFQATT and CDR2 as SNEGSKA (reference sequence). CDR3 length: 15 residues. Trimming removed 3 bases from V and 0 bases from J; junction bases left unmatched: 5. CDR3 in amino acids: CSASLGQHSNQPQHF. CDR3 nucleotide sequence: TGCAGTGCTAGTTTGGGACAGCATAGCAATCAGCCCCAGCATTTT.

This clonotype appeared a few times. V gene TRBV5-1 combines with J gene TRBJ1-1, with TRBD1 as a possible D gene (5 bases). V shed 1 base and J shed 4 bases, with 14 bases lying between them. CDR1 is SGHRS and CDR2 is YFSETQ in the germline V gene. The CDR3 length is 15 residues. DNA of the CDR3: TGCGCCAGCAGCTTGTTTACCGAGGGGATCACTGAAGCTTTCTTT. As protein: CASSLFTEGITEAFF.

The chain joins TRBV27 to TRBJ1-6; D remains unclear. Germline lookup yields CDR1 MNHEY and CDR2 SMNVEV (reference sequence). Trimming removed 2 bases at V and 9 bases at J, with 17 bases between. The CDR3 consists of 16 residues. The CDR3 sequence: CASSLVPPASGSPLHF. DNA of the CDR3: TGTGCCAGCAGTTTAGTCCCGCCGGCCTCGGGTTCACCCCTCCACTTT.

The chain couples TRBV11-2 to TRBJ2-4; no clear D gene. The CDR3 spans 13 residues. The V gene's germline CDR1 is SGHAT and CDR2 FQNNGV. V was pared by 1 base and J by 13 bases, with 14 bases between. CDR3 sequence: CASSLGGPYSQYF. The CDR3 DNA sequence: TGTGCCAGCAGCTTAGGCGGCCCTTACTCGCAGTACTTC.

This chain joins TRBV4-1 and TRBJ2-2; a possible D gene is TRBD1 (6 bases). Germline V gene sequence: CDR1 MGHRA, CDR2 YSYEKL. CDR3 length equals 15 residues. Trimming removed 7 bases from V and 4 bases from J, with 16 bases in between. This CDR3 reads CASTHWGHLTGELFF. The DNA of the CDR3 is TGCGCCAGCACCCATTGGGGACATCTCACCGGGGAGCTGTTTTTT.

The J gene is TRBJ2-5, the V gene TRBV7-9; TRBD2 matches at 13 bases. V shed 8 bases and J 4 bases; nucleotides not matched to a gene: 7. The CDR3 loop spans 15 amino acids. From germline, CDR1 is SEHNR and CDR2 FQNEAQ (reference sequence). The DNA of the CDR3 is TGTGCCAGCCTAGGACTAGCGGGAGTCGGAGAGACCCAGTACTTC. Protein: CASLGLAGVGETQYF.

Only a few counts were recorded for this clonotype. The chain carries TRBV2 and TRBJ2-5; D ambiguous. The CDR3 runs 13 residues. The V gene lost 1 base and the J gene lost 0 bases, with 3 bases spanning the gap. Germline V gene data show CDR1 as SNHLY and CDR2 as FYNNEI. The CDR3 protein is CASSEGHQETQYF. CDR3 DNA sequence: TGTGCCAGCAGTGAAGGGCACCAAGAGACCCAGTACTTC. The variable domain in full, completed from reference TRBV2 and TRBJ2-5, reads EPEVTQTPSHQVTQMGQEVILRCVPISNHLYFYWYRQILGQKVEFLVSFYNNEISEKSEIFDDQFSVERPDGSNFTLKIRSTKLEDSAMYFCASSEGHQETQYFGPGTRLLVL.

The rearrangement joins TRBV6-5 to TRBJ1-4; 7 positions agree with TRBD1. Trimming at V came to 0 bases and at J to 2 bases, leaving 6 bases not matched to a gene. The germline gives CDR1 MNHEY, CDR2 SVGAGI. CDR3 length equals 17 residues. The CDR3 loop reads CASSYSRDSQTNEKLFF. Here the CDR3 DNA reads TGTGCCAGCAGTTACTCGAGGGACAGTCAGACTAATGAAAAACTGTTTTTT.